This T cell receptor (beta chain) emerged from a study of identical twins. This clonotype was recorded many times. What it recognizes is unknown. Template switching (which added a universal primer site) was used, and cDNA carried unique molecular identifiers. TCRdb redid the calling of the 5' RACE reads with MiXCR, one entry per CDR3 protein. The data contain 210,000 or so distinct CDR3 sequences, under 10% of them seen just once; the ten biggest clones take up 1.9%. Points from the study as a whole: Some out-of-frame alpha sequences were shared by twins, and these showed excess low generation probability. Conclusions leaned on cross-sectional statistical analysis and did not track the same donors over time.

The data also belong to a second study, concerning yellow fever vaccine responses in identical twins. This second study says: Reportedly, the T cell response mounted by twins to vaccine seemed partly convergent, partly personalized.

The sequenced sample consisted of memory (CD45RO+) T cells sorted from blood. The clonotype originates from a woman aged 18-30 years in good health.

DNA of the CDR3: TGTGCCAGCAGTTTCGGACAGGGGGGAGGCAATGAGCAGTTCTTC. It is translated as CASSFGQGGGNEQFF. The chain uses TRBV12-3 or TRBV12-4 and TRBJ2-1; 10 bases map to TRBD1. CDR3 length: 15 residues. V shed 3 bases, J shed 6 bases, and the junction held 5 bases outside the gene matches.